Given below is one T cell receptor (beta chain) in context. The antigen remains undetermined. Some clones are missing from TCRdb's copy, which holds only in-frame ones; the method was immunoSEQ multiplex PCR. This sample has about 2,800 clones, with approximately 70% found just once. The ends were cut back, 4 bases at V and 8 bases at J, with 13 bases in the middle. Germline assignment: CDR1 SGHNT and CDR2 YYREEE (reference sequence). The length of the CDR3 is 14 residues. The sample comes from a study of T cell repertoires in ileal Crohn's disease. Study findings and constraints: Sorted CD8 T cells held more high-frequency clones than CD4. Clonality above 26.8% at surgery always came with endoscopic recurrence.

Noted time point: neoterminal ileum biopsy at postoperative endoscopy, about 6 months after surgery. The origin of this receptor is an adult with Crohn's disease. The rearrangement links TRBV5-4 to TRBJ1-6; D is uncertain. What was sequenced was ileal tissue. CDR3 DNA: TGTGCCAGCAGCCCCTCCGGGTCTCATTCACCCCTCCACTTT. It is translated as CASSPSGSHSPLHF.